The 26 T cell receptor beta chains listed next were all sequenced from one sample in a study of early T cells in non-severe SARS-CoV-2 infection. TCRdb re-called the 5' RACE reads with MiXCR, one entry per CDR3 protein. The sample records approximately 48,000 distinct CDR3 sequences, about 9.3% being singletons. The sample taken for sequencing was whole blood. The receptor set was obtained from an adult who was a healthcare worker with PCR-confirmed SARS-CoV-2 infection or an uninfected control (not recorded which).

This clonotype has ten or more counts. CDR3 bases: TGTGCCAGCAGTTTGTTCCAGGGATATGAAAAACTGTTTTTT. Its protein is CASSLFQGYEKLFF. The chain joins TRBV28 to TRBJ1-4; perhaps TRBD1 as D (5 bases). Germline CDR1 reads MDHEN; CDR2 reads SYDVKM. Trimming took off 3 bases at V and 6 bases at J, with 11 bases between the two ends. This CDR3 spans 14 amino acids. The full variable domain, rest sourced from reference TRBV28 and TRBJ1-4, is DVKVTQSSRYLVKRTGEKVFLECVQDMDHENMFWYRQDPGLGLRLIYFSYDVKMKEKGDIPEGYSVSREKKERFSLILESASTNQTSMYLCASSLFQGYEKLFFGSGTQLSVL.

This clonotype has more than one count but fewer than ten. The V and J genes are TRBV21-1 and TRBJ2-2. TRBV21-1 is reported as a pseudogene. The CDR3 contains 12 residues. Written as DNA, the CDR3 is TGTCCCGTCTACTCAAACACCGGGGAGCTGTTTTTT. Residues: CPVYSNTGELFF.

This clonotype occurred once. The chain links TRBV29-1 to TRBJ2-1; 8 nucleotides align to TRBD1. Germline lookup yields CDR1 SQVTM and CDR2 ANQGSEA. J gave up 6 bases and V 2 bases, and 18 bases lay outside the gene matches. The length of the CDR3 is 18 residues. CDR3 sequence: CSVEWSDRVKSPTNEQFF. The CDR3 coding sequence is TGCAGCGTTGAATGGTCGGACAGGGTCAAGAGTCCTACCAATGAGCAGTTCTTC.

Many counts were recorded for this clonotype. The gene calls are TRBV9 and TRBJ1-1, with unresolved D. The CDR3 consists of 14 residues. Germline V gene data show CDR1 as SGDLS and CDR2 as YYNGEE. Trimming cost V 2 bases and J 1 base, with 9 bases left between them. DNA for the CDR3: TGTGCCAGCAGCGTTAGGGCTGCGAACACTGAAGCTTTCTTT. Amino acid sequence: CASSVRAANTEAFF.

This sequence joins TRBV12-5 and TRBJ2-1; 13 bases align to TRBD2. Germline CDR1 reads LGHNT; CDR2 reads FRNRAP. The length of the CDR3 is 15 residues. The J segment lost 4 bases and the V segment lost 6 bases, leaving 3 bases of the junction unmatched. CDR3 nucleotides: TGTGCTAGTGGCCTGGGACTAGCGGGGTACAATGAGCAGTTCTTC. Translating gives CASGLGLAGYNEQFF.

This chain uses TRBV7-9 with TRBJ2-1, with D possibly TRBD2 on 5 matching bases. In germline, CDR1 is SEHNR, CDR2 FQNEAQ (reference sequence). This CDR3 region has 14 residues. V dropped 5 bases and J dropped 9 bases, with 17 bases sitting between them. In DNA form, the CDR3 reads TGTGCCAGCAGCCCCACCAGGCTAGCTAGTGAGCAGTTCTTC. Its translation is CASSPTRLASEQFF.

Ten or more counts support this clonotype. This rearrangement joins TRBV7-3 to TRBJ1-1; D ambiguous. Trimming took 5 bases from V and 1 from J, leaving 8 bases between them. The CDR3 contains 13 residues. Germline V gene data show CDR1 as SGHTA and CDR2 as FQGTGA. The CDR3 sequence: CASSRDKNTEAFF. CDR3 sequence (DNA): TGTGCCAGCAGCCGTGACAAGAACACTGAAGCTTTCTTT.

V is TRBV5-1 and J is TRBJ2-7; D uncertain. The germline V gene has CDR1 SGHRS and CDR2 YFSETQ. The CDR3 consists of 11 residues. V lost 0 bases and J lost 5, with 3 bases in between. The DNA of the CDR3 is TGCGCCAGCAGCTTGGACCACGAGCAGTACTTC. This codes for CASSLDHEQYF.

This clonotype was picked up a small number of times. CDR3 nucleotide sequence: TGTGCCAGCAGCGTAGCCGGGACAGGGGCTAACTATGGCTACACCTTC. Translation: CASSVAGTGANYGYTF. The chain combines TRBV9 with TRBJ1-2; TRBD1 aligns across 10 bases. This CDR3 is built from 16 residues. Germline CDR1 is SGDLS and CDR2 is YYNGEE. The trim removed 0 bases at V and 0 bases at J, leaving 2 bases unmatched.

The sample holds a few counts of this clonotype. V is TRBV3-1 and J is TRBJ1-1; perhaps TRBD1 as D (6 bases). From germline, CDR1 is LGHDT and CDR2 YNNKEL (reference sequence). This CDR3 is 13 amino acids long. V was pared by 3 bases and J by 4 bases, with 9 bases between. CDR3 loop: CASSQGGGTEAFF. CDR3 sequence (DNA): TGTGCCAGCAGCCAGGGAGGGGGCACTGAAGCTTTCTTT.

This clonotype showed up many times. The chain is built from TRBV24-1 and TRBJ2-1; the D gene is possibly TRBD2 (6 bases). The CDR3 is 14 residues long. The germline gives CDR1 KGHDR, CDR2 SFDVKD. Trimming left V 9 bases short and J 6 bases short, with 17 bases between. CDR3 sequence reads: CATVAGSTPNEQFF. The CDR3 nucleotides read TGTGCCACCGTAGCCGGGAGTACCCCCAATGAGCAGTTCTTC.

This clonotype occurred many times. J is TRBJ2-5 and V is TRBV29-1; D ambiguous. The CDR3 runs 14 residues. Deletions cut 8 bases from V and 1 base from J, with 17 bases between. In germline, CDR1 is SQVTM, CDR2 ANQGSEA. The CDR3 coding sequence is TGCAGCTCCCGCCCAGGACCGACCCAAGAGACCCAGTACTTC. Its protein product is CSSRPGPTQETQYF. Drawing the rest from reference TRBV29-1 and TRBJ2-5, the complete variable domain is SAVISQKPSRDICQRGTSLTIQCQVDSQVTMMFWYRQQPGQSLTLIATANQGSEATYESGFVIDKFPISRPNLTFSTLTVSNMSPEDSSIYLCSSRPGPTQETQYFGPGTRLLVL.

This clonotype was observed many times. The chain combines TRBV6-2 or TRBV6-3 with TRBJ2-3, with 7 positions matching TRBD2. Trimming took 6 bases from V and 2 from J; bases not matched to a gene: 2. Germline CDR1 and CDR2: MNHEY and SVGEGT. There are 13 residues in the CDR3. CDR3 DNA sequence: TGTGCCAGCAGCCTAGCGGACACAGATACGCAGTATTTT. This gives the protein CASSLADTDTQYF.

This clonotype was seen a few times. The chain employs TRBV15 and TRBJ2-6; D not certain. The germline V and J ends were trimmed by 8 bases and 0 bases, with 11 bases remaining between them. The CDR3 runs to 15 residues. Germline-derived CDR1 and CDR2 are LNHNV and YYDKDF (reference sequence). CDR3 nucleotides: TGTGCCACCGCACGTGGGCCCTCTGGGGCCAACGTCCTGACTTTC. It specifies CATARGPSGANVLTF.

The rearrangement uses TRBV12-3 or TRBV12-4 and TRBJ1-2; 12 positions agree with TRBD1. The trim removed 7 bases at V and 7 bases at J, leaving 13 bases unmatched. CDR3 length equals 16 residues. CDR3 loop: CASKGAPGQGASGYTF. CDR3 bases: TGTGCCAGCAAAGGGGCCCCGGGACAGGGGGCTTCTGGCTACACCTTC.

This clonotype turned up a few times. The J gene is TRBJ1-1, the V gene TRBV20-1, with 8 bases matching TRBD1. Looked up from germline, CDR1 is DFQATT and CDR2 is SNEGSKA (reference sequence). The length of the CDR3 is 14 residues. J lost 5 bases, V lost 6 bases, and 11 bases had no gene match. The CDR3 DNA reads as TGCAGTGCCCCAAATCCTAGACAGGGGACTGAAGCTTTCTTT. It codes for CSAPNPRQGTEAFF.

This sequence joins TRBV7-6 and TRBJ2-1; no firm D call. V lost 5 bases and J lost 4, with 27 bases in between. CDR1 is SGHVS, CDR2 FNYEAQ, per germline. The CDR3 runs 19 residues. CDR3 sequence: CASSTTQTGSDDPYNEQFF. The DNA for the CDR3 is TGTGCCAGCAGCACTACACAGACTGGCTCGGACGACCCTTACAATGAGCAGTTCTTC.

The V and J genes are TRBV5-1 and TRBJ2-2; D remains ambiguous. Germline-derived CDR1 and CDR2 are SGHRS and YFSETQ. This CDR3 region has 13 residues. The V end lost 5 bases, the J end lost 5 bases, and 10 bases lay between the germline ends. The CDR3 sequence is CASRNWRTGELFF. CDR3 coding DNA: TGCGCCAGCAGGAACTGGCGGACCGGGGAGCTGTTTTTT.

V usage is TRBV10-3 and J usage is TRBJ1-1, with 7 positions matching TRBD1. With V trimmed by 0 bases and J by 3 bases, 4 bases remained unmatched. The CDR3 covers 15 residues. Germline CDR1 is ENHRY and CDR2 is SYGVKD. The CDR3 DNA reads as TGTGCCATCAGTGAGTCTAGGGGGCAGGACACTGAAGCTTTCTTT. Its protein product is CAISESRGQDTEAFF.

This clonotype came up many times. The chain couples TRBV28 to TRBJ2-1; tentatively, D is TRBD2 (6 bases). The germline V gene has CDR1 MDHEN and CDR2 SYDVKM. CDR3 length: 14 amino acids. Trimming pared 5 bases from V and 3 bases from J, leaving 11 bases between. CDR3 amino acids: CASSPLRDYNEQFF. In nucleotides, the CDR3 is TGTGCCAGCAGTCCCCTGCGGGACTACAATGAGCAGTTCTTC.

The sample holds many counts of this clonotype. The rearrangement uses TRBV28 and TRBJ2-1; D ambiguous. V was shortened by 7 bases and J by 0 bases, with 16 bases between the two germline ends. The CDR3 has 16 residues. CDR1 is MDHEN and CDR2 is SYDVKM in the germline V gene. As DNA, the CDR3 is TGTGCCAGCATCTCAGGAGCGCCGAGCTCCTACAATGAGCAGTTCTTC. Its protein is CASISGAPSSYNEQFF.

This clonotype has ten or more counts. V is TRBV7-2 and J is TRBJ1-2; 7 bases match TRBD1. The CDR3 spans 15 residues. Germline V gives CDR1 SGHTA, CDR2 FQGNSA. V gave up 5 bases and J gave up 4 bases; unmatched junction bases: 10. The CDR3 sequence is CASSPMDRPGYGYTF. CDR3 coding DNA: TGTGCCAGCAGCCCAATGGACAGGCCGGGCTATGGCTACACCTTC. Complete variable domain (other parts from reference TRBV7-2 and TRBJ1-2): GAGVSQSPSNKVTEKGKDVELRCDPISGHTALYWYRQSLGQGLEFLIYFQGNSAPDKSGLPSDRFSAERTGGSVSTLTIQRTQQEDSAVYLCASSPMDRPGYGYTFGSGTRLTVV.

The rearrangement joins TRBV6-4 to TRBJ2-1; D unclear. This CDR3 has 15 amino acids. The V gene's germline CDR1 is MRHNA and CDR2 SNTAGT. Trimming left V 5 bases short and J 5 bases short, with 16 bases between. The DNA of the CDR3 is TGTGCCAGCAGTCCCGAGCTCATCGGTAACAATGAGCAGTTCTTC. It specifies CASSPELIGNNEQFF.

This clonotype was seen more than once but under ten times. The chain employs TRBV29-1 and TRBJ2-1; tentative D call: TRBD2 (7 bases). The length of the CDR3 is 13 residues. Germline V gene sequence: CDR1 SQVTM, CDR2 ANQGSEA. The V and J ends lost 7 bases and 1 base respectively, with 11 bases between them. In DNA form, the CDR3 reads TGCAGCGGAAGGGGGGGGTCCTACAATGAGCAGTTCTTC. Translating gives CSGRGGSYNEQFF.

This clonotype has a count of ten or more. V gene TRBV3-1 combines with J gene TRBJ1-1; TRBD1 matches at 8 bases. J was trimmed by 0 bases and V by 3 bases; bases with no gene match: 0. The CDR3 covers 14 residues. CDR1 is LGHDT and CDR2 is YNNKEL in the germline V gene (reference sequence). The CDR3 sequence is CASSQGQVNTEAFF. The DNA for the CDR3 is TGTGCCAGCAGCCAGGGACAGGTGAACACTGAAGCTTTCTTT.

At least ten counts were recorded for this clonotype. The chain employs TRBV7-3 and TRBJ2-6; D call uncertain. Germline V gene lookup returns CDR1 SGHTA and CDR2 FQGTGA. This CDR3 is built from 15 residues. Trimming removed 6 bases from V and 4 bases from J, with 13 bases in between. For the CDR3, the DNA is TGTGCCAGCAGGCATCGGAGTGCCGGGGCCAACGTCCTGACTTTC. Amino acid sequence: CASRHRSAGANVLTF.